The sequence of this T cell receptor (beta chain) was determined in a study of cytomegalovirus exposure and HLA in healthy donors. For this clone: No antigen is known for it.

General study points: TCR beta V- and J-gene trimming was later associated with a missense DCLRE1C variant. DRB1 had the most TCR associations and HLA-C the fewest, a later analysis found, with rates varying by HLA locus. Roughly even sequencing depth across donors was the assumption behind the presence/absence analyses.

Unmatched junction bases numbered 8, after V lost 6 bases and J lost 7 bases. The CDR3 is made up of 14 amino acids. The germline gives CDR1 PRHDT, CDR2 FYEKMQ (reference sequence). 13 Jbeta primers and 60 Vbeta primers were used for the PCR. Profiling relied on immunoSEQ multiplex PCR, and the TCRdb table lists in-frame clones only, not all of them. The data show under 200,000 clones, 80% to 85% seen once. Source material: PBMCs. V gene TRBV13 combines with J gene TRBJ1-1; TRBD1 agrees at 10 bases. The TCR originated in a man aged 25 to 40 in good health and CMV-seronegative. CDR3 region: CASSWDRGLVEAFF. The CDR3 DNA is TGTGCCAGCAGTTGGGACAGGGGACTTGTTGAAGCTTTCTTT.